Listed here are 19 T cell receptor beta chains from one sample, sequenced in a study of blood T cells in healthy people across ages. Through a sample-barcoded 5' primer and a J-beta primer mix, a second PCR was run for roughly 6 to 11 cycles. TCRdb analysed the 5' RACE reads with MiXCR anew, one entry per CDR3 protein. The sample holds 790,000 or so distinct CDR3 sequences, roughly three fifths seen once. Sequencing was performed on blood. These TCRs come from a middle-aged man in good health.

This clonotype was recorded only once. The J gene is TRBJ2-4, the V gene TRBV3-1; 9 bases line up with TRBD2. There are 14 residues in the CDR3. V was clipped by 0 bases and J by 13 bases; unmatched bases: 7. Germline lookup yields CDR1 LGHDT and CDR2 YNNKEL (reference sequence). In DNA form, the CDR3 reads TGTGCCAGCAGCCAAGATGGGGTAGCGGGGGAGCAGTACTTC. It yields the protein CASSQDGVAGEQYF.

CDR3 DNA: TGCGCCAGCAGCCAAGATAGAGCTAGCGGGGACAATGAGCAGTTCTTC. Protein sequence: CASSQDRASGDNEQFF. The chain couples TRBV4-3 to TRBJ2-1; 9 bases align to TRBD2. Germline V gene lookup returns CDR1 LGHNA and CDR2 YSLEER. This CDR3 is built from 16 residues. With 0 bases clipped from V and 5 bases from J, the junction kept 5 bases outside the gene matches.

This clonotype was recorded at least ten times. The rearrangement links TRBV20-1 to TRBJ2-1, with 8 bases matching TRBD2. V dropped 2 bases and J dropped 15; count of bases not matched to a gene: 12. The germline V gene encodes CDR1 DFQATT and CDR2 SNEGSKA (reference sequence). The CDR3 is 13 residues long. The CDR3 here is CSARLPGTRGAFF. As DNA, the CDR3 is TGCAGTGCTAGACTCCCCGGGACTAGAGGTGCGTTCTTC.

There are a few counts of this clonotype. The J gene is TRBJ2-5, the V gene TRBV20-1, with TRBD2 matching 7 bases. The CDR3 is 15 amino acids. The germline CDR1 and CDR2 sequences are DFQATT and SNEGSKA (reference sequence). The V segment lost 2 bases and the J segment 5 bases; nucleotides outside the gene matches: 11. This chain's CDR3 is CSARFAGADKETQYF. The CDR3 DNA follows: TGCAGTGCTAGATTCGCGGGAGCGGATAAGGAGACCCAGTACTTC.

The chain has TRBV6-5 and TRBJ2-3, with D hard to call. CDR1 and CDR2 from the germline V gene are MNHEY and SVGAGI. The CDR3 loop spans 15 amino acids. V dropped 5 bases and J dropped 2 bases, with 14 bases sitting between them. CDR3 nucleotides: TGTGCCAGCAGTACAAGCGAAGTTTACACAGATACGCAGTATTTT. Its translation is CASSTSEVYTDTQYF.

This clonotype appeared a few times. V gene TRBV6-6 combines with J gene TRBJ2-7, with 8 bases that match TRBD1. The junction had 3 bases not matched to a gene; V was cut back by 4 bases and J by 1 base. The CDR3 has 14 residues. CDR1 MNHNY and CDR2 SVGAGI come from the germline V gene (reference sequence). The CDR3 nucleotides read TGTGCCAGCAGTTTCCGGGACAGGTCCTACGAGCAGTACTTC. The encoded protein is CASSFRDRSYEQYF.

This clonotype has more than one count but fewer than ten. This chain uses TRBV11-2 with TRBJ2-7; either TRBD1 or TRBD2 may fit D (6 bases each). The CDR3 is 14 residues long. The V gene lost 5 bases and the J gene lost 7 bases, with 18 bases spanning the gap. From germline, CDR1 is SGHAT and CDR2 FQNNGV. The CDR3 sequence is CASSEKSQGREQYF. CDR3 coding DNA: TGTGCCAGCAGCGAAAAATCCCAGGGGAGGGAGCAGTACTTC. The complete variable domain, with remaining parts taken from reference TRBV11-2 and TRBJ2-7, reads EAGVAQSPRYKIIEKRQSVAFWCNPISGHATLYWYQQILGQGPKLLIQFQNNGVVDDSQLPKDRFSAERLKGVDSTLKIQPAKLEDSAVYLCASSEKSQGREQYFGPGTRLTVT.

A note on this clonotype: This sequence may be a read error, since a much larger clone differs from it by one base. This sequence joins TRBV20-1 and TRBJ2-5, with D perhaps TRBD1 (5 bases). TRBJ2-7 matches the DNA end more closely, so the J call is doubtful. Germline loops: CDR1 DFQATT, CDR2 SNEGSKA (reference sequence). The CDR3 runs 15 residues. DNA for the CDR3: TGCAGTGCAATCTTCCCCAGGGTAAATTCCTGCGAGCAGTACTTC. Its translation: CSAIFPRVNSCEQYF.

The V and J genes are TRBV5-1 and TRBJ2-1; 9 nucleotides align to TRBD2. The V and J ends lost 4 bases and 0 bases, in that order; junction bases with no gene match: 8. Germline V lookup: CDR1 SGHRS, CDR2 YFSETQ. The length of the CDR3 is 17 residues. The DNA for the CDR3 is TGCGCCAGCAGCCCGGGACTAGCTCTGAGCTCCTACAATGAGCAGTTCTTC. Its protein is CASSPGLALSSYNEQFF.

This rearrangement joins TRBV25-1 to TRBJ2-3, with D possibly matching TRBD2 (6 bases). Trimming left V 1 base short and J 5 bases short, with 10 bases between. Germline CDR1 MGHDK, CDR2 SYGVNS. This CDR3 contains 14 residues. This CDR3 reads CASSEFGRGDTQYF. The CDR3 nucleotides read TGTGCCAGCAGTGAATTTGGGCGGGGAGATACGCAGTATTTT. Using reference TRBV25-1 and TRBJ2-3 for the parts outside the CDR3, the full variable domain is EADIYQTPRYLVIGTGKKITLECSQTMGHDKMYWYQQDPGMELHLIHYSYGVNSTEKGDLSSESTVSRIRTEHFPLTLESARPSHTSQYLCASSEFGRGDTQYFGPGTRLTVL.

This clonotype was seen only a few times. The rearrangement uses TRBV5-1 and TRBJ2-3, with 11 nucleotides matching TRBD1. This CDR3 spans 15 amino acids. The V gene's germline CDR1 is SGHRS and CDR2 YFSETQ. With V trimmed by 4 bases and J by 3 bases, 4 bases remained unmatched. The CDR3 sequence is CASSGGDRGTDTQYF. The DNA for the CDR3 is TGCGCCAGCAGCGGTGGGGACAGGGGGACAGATACGCAGTATTTT. Supplemented by reference TRBV5-1 and TRBJ2-3, the full variable domain reads KAGVTQTPRYLIKTRGQQVTLSCSPISGHRSVSWYQQTPGQGLQFLFEYFSETQRNKGNFPGRFSGRQFSNSRSEMNVSTLELGDSALYLCASSGGDRGTDTQYFGPGTRLTVL.

V gene TRBV25-1 combines with J gene TRBJ2-7; TRBD1 is a possible D gene (5 bases). V was cut by 3 bases and J by 2 bases, with 11 bases left in between. Germline CDR1 MGHDK, CDR2 SYGVNS. This CDR3 is built from 14 residues. DNA of the CDR3: TGTGCCAGCAGTGACGAAAAGGGGACCTACGAGCAGTACTTC. The encoded protein is CASSDEKGTYEQYF.

The rearrangement joins TRBV6-6 to TRBJ2-6; no reliable D call. The CDR3 is made up of 17 amino acids. Germline V gives CDR1 MNHNY, CDR2 SVGAGI (reference sequence). V shed 2 bases and J shed 2 bases, with 13 bases lying between them. The CDR3 region is CASSYRDLLTGANVLTF. DNA for the CDR3: TGTGCCAGCAGTTACCGTGACCTTCTAACTGGGGCCAACGTCCTGACTTTC.

This chain joins TRBV4-3 and TRBJ1-5; the D is unclear. Trimming removed 1 base from V and 1 base from J, with 8 bases in between. Germline values: CDR1 LGHNA, CDR2 YSLEER. The CDR3 is 15 residues long. CDR3: CASSQGAQSNQPQHF. CDR3 coding DNA: TGCGCCAGCAGCCAAGGCGCCCAAAGCAATCAGCCCCAGCATTTT.

This clonotype was observed a few times. V is TRBV7-2 and J is TRBJ1-2, with unresolved D. The CDR3 is 18 residues long. From germline, CDR1 is SGHTA and CDR2 FQGNSA. With 5 bases removed from V and 4 bases from J, the gap between germline ends came to 26 bases. CDR3: CASSKLSSPPPSGYGYTF. In DNA, the CDR3 is TGTGCCAGCAGCAAACTCTCCTCCCCCCCTCCAAGTGGCTATGGCTACACCTTC. Combining the CDR3 with reference TRBV7-2 and TRBJ1-2 gives the whole variable domain GAGVSQSPSNKVTEKGKDVELRCDPISGHTALYWYRQSLGQGLEFLIYFQGNSAPDKSGLPSDRFSAERTGGSVSTLTIQRTQQEDSAVYLCASSKLSSPPPSGYGYTFGSGTRLTVV.

Many counts were recorded for this clonotype. The gene calls are TRBV20-1 and TRBJ2-7, with 9 bases fitting TRBD1. The germline gives CDR1 DFQATT, CDR2 SNEGSKA (reference sequence). Trimming removed 1 base from V and 2 bases from J; junction bases left unmatched: 9. CDR3 length: 16 amino acids. CDR3 amino acids: CSARAGTGIGAYEQYF. The CDR3 DNA reads as TGCAGTGCTAGAGCGGGGACAGGGATAGGCGCCTACGAGCAGTACTTC.

This CDR3 reads CATSRLAGASTDTQYF. Here the CDR3 DNA reads TGTGCCACCAGCAGACTGGCGGGGGCGAGCACAGATACGCAGTATTTT. The chain combines TRBV15 with TRBJ2-3, with D perhaps matching TRBD2 (7 bases). CDR1 and CDR2 from the germline V gene are LNHNV and YYDKDF (reference sequence). This CDR3 contains 16 residues. Trimming pared 2 bases from V and 0 bases from J, leaving 12 bases between.

This clonotype was seen ten or more times. The chain joins TRBV7-9 to TRBJ1-6; D might be TRBD1 (6 bases). The V and J ends lost 4 bases and 10 bases respectively, with 23 bases between them. CDR3 length: 17 amino acids. Germline V gene data show CDR1 as SEHNR and CDR2 as FQNEAQ (reference sequence). The CDR3 loop reads CASSSHELQGGRSPLHF. As DNA, the CDR3 is TGTGCCAGCAGCTCGCACGAACTACAGGGAGGCCGCTCACCCCTCCACTTT.

There are many counts of this clonotype. This may come from a read error, since a much larger clone is one base off. The chain is built from TRBV6-6 and TRBJ2-5, with D uncertain. The CDR3 is 13 residues long. The V gene's germline CDR1 is MNHNY and CDR2 SVGAGI (reference sequence). The V gene lost 6 bases and the J gene lost 0 bases, with 8 bases spanning the gap. The CDR3 DNA reads as TGTGCCAGCAGCGGAGTTTACCAAGAGACCCAGTACTTC. It yields the protein CASSGVYQETQYF.